The 32 T cell receptor beta chains presented below share a single source sample, sequenced in a study of cytomegalovirus exposure and HLA in healthy donors (dated by TCRdb to about 2017). Preparation of the library involved the immunoSEQ multiplex PCR assay. For the multiplex PCR, a mixture combining 60 forward primers for TCR Vbeta segments and 13 reverse primers for TCR Jbeta segments was used. The source is immuneACCESS, and TCRdb retained only in-frame sequences with V and J called. Part of the clones is not carried over; for the studies checked, unresolved V genes explain less than half of this, and the remainder is unexplained. The sample table lists around 140,000 clones, about four fifths of them with a count of one. Together, the top ten hold approximately 5.6% of the sample. Sample: PBMCs. These receptors came from a woman aged 40 to 49 in good health and CMV-seropositive.

The chain carries TRBV6-5 and TRBJ1-3; D is possibly TRBD1 (5 bases). The CDR3 is 14 amino acids. Germline V gene sequence: CDR1 MNHEY, CDR2 SVGAGI. The V and J ends lost 0 bases and 2 bases respectively, with 5 bases between them. The CDR3: CASSYSGAGNTIYF. The CDR3 bases are TGTGCCAGCAGTTACTCAGGGGCTGGAAACACCATATATTTT.

V usage is TRBV18 and J usage is TRBJ2-7; TRBD2 aligns across 7 bases. This CDR3 comprises 14 residues. Looked up from germline, CDR1 is KGHSH and CDR2 is LQKENI. The V gene end was trimmed by 3 bases and the J gene end by 3 bases; junction bases not matched to a gene: 5. CDR3 coding DNA: TGTGCCAGCTCACCCGGACTAGTCAACTACGAGCAGTACTTC. Translated: CASSPGLVNYEQYF.

This chain links TRBV5-1 with TRBJ2-7; perhaps TRBD1 as D (6 bases). Germline loops: CDR1 SGHRS, CDR2 YFSETQ. CDR3 size: 14 residues. Deletions cut 7 bases from V and 1 base from J, with 15 bases between. The DNA of the CDR3 is TGCGCCAGCTGTCGACAGGTCGGGTCCTACGAGCAGTACTTC. It yields the protein CASCRQVGSYEQYF.

CDR3 in amino acids: CASSVAVAAGNTIYF. CDR3 bases: TGTGCCAGCAGCGTAGCTGTAGCTGCCGGAAACACCATATATTTT. The rearrangement uses TRBV9 and TRBJ1-3; D remains ambiguous. V lost 0 bases to trimming and J lost 4 bases, with 11 bases between them. CDR3 length: 15 residues. Looked up from germline, CDR1 is SGDLS and CDR2 is YYNGEE.

The chain uses TRBV6-1 and TRBJ1-1, with TRBD1 matching over 7 bases. Per the germline V gene, CDR1 is MNHNS and CDR2 is SASEGT. This CDR3 has 13 amino acids. V shed 6 bases, J shed 4 bases, and the junction held 5 bases outside the gene matches. The CDR3 loop reads CASREQGTTEAFF. CDR3 sequence (DNA): TGTGCCAGCAGAGAACAGGGGACCACTGAAGCTTTCTTT.

The DNA of the CDR3 is TGTGCCAGTCGGGGCGGGGAGCTGTTTTTT. This gives the protein CASRGGELFF. The V call is TRBV19, the J call TRBJ2-2; TRBD2 is a possible D gene (5 bases). Germline lookup yields CDR1 LNHDA and CDR2 SQIVND (reference sequence). Trimming took 8 bases from V and 7 from J, leaving 5 bases between them. The CDR3 covers 10 residues.

The V and J genes are TRBV5-1 and TRBJ2-5; D is unresolved. Trimming left V 3 bases short and J 7 bases short, with 7 bases between. This CDR3 has 11 amino acids. Germline V gene sequence: CDR1 SGHRS, CDR2 YFSETQ. CDR3 amino acids: CASSSRGTQYF. The CDR3 DNA follows: TGCGCCAGCAGCTCCAGAGGGACCCAGTACTTC.

The V gene is TRBV7-9, the J gene TRBJ2-1, with 9 bases identical to TRBD1. Germline lookup yields CDR1 SEHNR and CDR2 FQNEAQ (reference sequence). V was clipped by 5 bases and J by 7 bases; unmatched bases: 12. This CDR3 spans 16 amino acids. The CDR3, as DNA: TGTGCCAGCAGCCCAAGGACAGGGGAGTATGAGAATGAGCAGTTCTTC. Encoded protein: CASSPRTGEYENEQFF.

The table lists this clone with a count of one. The V and J genes are TRBV6-5 and TRBJ2-7, with 7 bases identical to TRBD2. With V trimmed by 5 bases and J by 10 bases, 14 bases remained unmatched. Germline V gene sequence: CDR1 MNHEY, CDR2 SVGAGI. This CDR3 spans 14 amino acids. The CDR3 spells CASSEGGGGLVQYF. DNA for the CDR3: TGTGCCAGCAGTGAAGGCGGTGGAGGACTAGTCCAGTACTTC.

Only one count was recorded for this clone. The chain is built from TRBV5-1 and TRBJ1-4, with 7 bases matching TRBD1. The CDR3 contains 14 residues. Germline CDR1 and CDR2: SGHRS and YFSETQ. The V and J ends lost 4 bases and 3 bases, in that order; junction bases with no gene match: 3. CDR3 bases: TGCGCCAGCAGCGAGGGACAGCCTAATGAAAAACTGTTTTTT. As protein: CASSEGQPNEKLFF. Looking up the rest from reference TRBV5-1 and TRBJ1-4 gives the full variable domain: KAGVTQTPRYLIKTRGQQVTLSCSPISGHRSVSWYQQTPGQGLQFLFEYFSETQRNKGNFPGRFSGRQFSNSRSEMNVSTLELGDSALYLCASSEGQPNEKLFFGSGTQLSVL.

This clone was counted once. The chain combines TRBV4-1 with TRBJ1-2, with D perhaps matching TRBD1 (6 bases). The germline V gene encodes CDR1 MGHRA and CDR2 YSYEKL. This CDR3 has 15 amino acids. Trimming took 0 bases from V and 8 from J, leaving 16 bases between them. CDR3 loop: CASSQDKQGGDGYTF. Here the CDR3 DNA reads TGCGCCAGCAGCCAAGATAAACAGGGAGGGGACGGCTACACCTTC.

This clone was detected only a few times. V usage is TRBV2 and J usage is TRBJ1-4, with 9 bases that match TRBD1. The CDR3 covers 13 residues. CDR1 SNHLY and CDR2 FYNNEI come from the germline V gene. Trimming took 7 bases from V and 5 from J; bases not matched to a gene: 2. The CDR3 DNA reads TGTGCCAGCATTGGGACAGGGAATGAAAAACTGTTTTTT. Its protein is CASIGTGNEKLFF. Complete variable domain (other parts from reference TRBV2 and TRBJ1-4): EPEVTQTPSHQVTQMGQEVILRCVPISNHLYFYWYRQILGQKVEFLVSFYNNEISEKSEIFDDQFSVERPDGSNFTLKIRSTKLEDSAMYFCASIGTGNEKLFFGSGTQLSVL.

The sample holds one count of this clone. V and J are TRBV5-4 and TRBJ2-1, with 14 bases matching TRBD2. This CDR3 is built from 16 residues. The J segment lost 6 bases and the V segment lost 0 bases, leaving 2 bases of the junction unmatched. Germline-derived CDR1 and CDR2 are SGHNT and YYREEE (reference sequence). CDR3 amino acids: CASSLGGTSGSNEQFF. In DNA form, the CDR3 reads TGTGCCAGCAGCTTGGGTGGGACTAGCGGGAGCAATGAGCAGTTCTTC.

The chain is built from TRBV7-3 and TRBJ2-3; 7 bases fit TRBD2. This CDR3 is built from 14 residues. J was trimmed by 2 bases and V by 5 bases; bases with no gene match: 4. Germline CDR1 reads SGHTA; CDR2 reads FQGTGA. CDR3: CASSPGTTTDTQYF. The CDR3 DNA is TGTGCCAGCAGCCCAGGGACTACCACAGATACGCAGTATTTT. Based on the CDR3 plus reference TRBV7-3 and TRBJ2-3, the full variable domain is GAGVSQTPSNKVTEKGKYVELRCDPISGHTALYWYRQSLGQGPEFLIYFQGTGAADDSGLPNDRFFAVRPEGSVSTLKIQRTERGDSAVYLCASSPGTTTDTQYFGPGTRLTVL.

The rearrangement links TRBV6-5 to TRBJ2-3; 9 nucleotides align to TRBD2. The J segment lost 4 bases and the V segment lost 7 bases, leaving 3 bases of the junction unmatched. The CDR3 consists of 13 residues. The germline V gene encodes CDR1 MNHEY and CDR2 SVGAGI. The CDR3 bases are TGTGCCAGCAATAGCGGGAGCGCAGATACGCAGTATTTT. It translates to CASNSGSADTQYF.

CDR3 region: CASSGSGGGKNEQFF. DNA for the CDR3: TGTGCCAGCAGTGGGTCCGGCGGGGGCAAAAATGAGCAGTTCTTC. The chain combines TRBV25-1 with TRBJ2-1, with D maybe TRBD2 (7 bases). The germline V and J ends were trimmed by 4 bases and 7 bases, with 17 bases remaining between them. Germline V gene data show CDR1 as MGHDK and CDR2 as SYGVNS. This CDR3 region has 15 residues.

The chain joins TRBV4-1 to TRBJ1-2; TRBD1 matches at 9 bases. V lost 8 bases to trimming and J lost 8 bases; unmatched junction nucleotides: 9. This CDR3 has 13 amino acids. CDR1 is MGHRA and CDR2 is YSYEKL in the germline V gene. CDR3 sequence reads: CASGPGTGFGYTF. DNA for the CDR3: TGCGCCAGCGGTCCTGGGACAGGGTTCGGCTACACCTTC.

J is TRBJ2-7 and V is TRBV5-1, with D maybe TRBD1 (5 bases). Per the germline V gene, CDR1 is SGHRS and CDR2 is YFSETQ. This CDR3 is built from 12 residues. V was shortened by 4 bases and J by 7 bases, with 12 bases between the two germline ends. In nucleotides, the CDR3 is TGCGCCAGCAGCCCTGATCAGGGAGAGCAGTACTTC. Protein: CASSPDQGEQYF. Combining the CDR3 with reference TRBV5-1 and TRBJ2-7 gives the whole variable domain KAGVTQTPRYLIKTRGQQVTLSCSPISGHRSVSWYQQTPGQGLQFLFEYFSETQRNKGNFPGRFSGRQFSNSRSEMNVSTLELGDSALYLCASSPDQGEQYFGPGTRLTVT.

The V and J genes are TRBV6-1 and TRBJ2-7; 7 bases are a match to TRBD1. The CDR3 consists of 14 residues. The germline gives CDR1 MNHNS, CDR2 SASEGT. J was trimmed by 5 bases and V by 6 bases; bases with no gene match: 10. CDR3 in DNA: TGTGCCAGCAGGAGACAGGGCACCCCCAACGAGCAGTACTTC. It codes for CASRRQGTPNEQYF.

The chain has TRBV27 and TRBJ2-1; TRBD2 might be the D (5 bases). V lost 2 bases, J lost 9 bases, and 14 bases lay in between. Germline lookup yields CDR1 MNHEY and CDR2 SMNVEV (reference sequence). CDR3 size: 14 residues. The CDR3 here is CASSLSGRIAEQFF. The CDR3 region has the DNA TGTGCCAGCAGTTTAAGCGGACGTATAGCTGAGCAGTTCTTC.

This rearrangement joins TRBV11-3 to TRBJ2-7; 7 bases map to TRBD2. V lost 1 base, J lost 3 bases, and 15 bases stayed unmatched. The CDR3 spans 18 residues. Germline V lookup: CDR1 SGHNT, CDR2 YENEEA. In nucleotides, the CDR3 is TGTGCCAGCAGCTTAGGGACCCGCCTAGCGGTACTCCTCTACGAGCAGTACTTC. Protein: CASSLGTRLAVLLYEQYF.

V usage is TRBV29-1 and J usage is TRBJ1-5; D might be TRBD1 (5 bases). This CDR3 spans 16 amino acids. Germline CDR1 and CDR2: SQVTM and ANQGSEA. V dropped 4 bases and J dropped 5 bases, with 21 bases sitting between them. The CDR3 loop reads CSVAFVGGSPYQPQHF. CDR3 bases: TGCAGCGTTGCGTTTGTGGGGGGGTCCCCCTATCAGCCCCAGCATTTT.

This clone came up a few times. This rearrangement joins TRBV2 to TRBJ1-2; the D gene is possibly TRBD1 (6 bases). The CDR3 totals 13 residues. Trimming left V 5 bases short and J 6 bases short, with 13 bases between. Per germline, CDR1 SNHLY and CDR2 FYNNEI. The CDR3 region is CASSPRTDHGYTF. CDR3 in DNA: TGTGCCAGCAGTCCGAGGACAGACCATGGCTACACCTTC.

This chain joins TRBV28 and TRBJ1-5; unclear D gene. V lost 4 bases, J lost 6 bases, and 7 bases lay in between. This CDR3 has 12 residues. Germline CDR1 MDHEN, CDR2 SYDVKM. CDR3 in amino acids: CASSYSSQPQHF. Written as DNA, the CDR3 is TGTGCCAGCAGTTACAGTAGTCAGCCCCAGCATTTT.

This chain joins TRBV28 and TRBJ2-7; 7 bases fit TRBD2. The CDR3 is 14 amino acids. CDR1 is MDHEN and CDR2 is SYDVKM in the germline V gene. The V gene end was trimmed by 6 bases and the J gene end by 3 bases; junction bases not matched to a gene: 8. The CDR3: CASRPRGGSYEQYF. CDR3 sequence (DNA): TGTGCCAGCAGGCCCCGGGGCGGGAGCTACGAGCAGTACTTC. The variable domain in full, with the rest retrieved from reference TRBV28 and TRBJ2-7, is DVKVTQSSRYLVKRTGEKVFLECVQDMDHENMFWYRQDPGLGLRLIYFSYDVKMKEKGDIPEGYSVSREKKERFSLILESASTNQTSMYLCASRPRGGSYEQYFGPGTRLTVT.

This sequence joins TRBV25-1 and TRBJ1-1, with a possible D match to TRBD1 (5 bases). Trimming pared 5 bases from V and 4 bases from J, leaving 11 bases between. CDR1 and CDR2 (germline): MGHDK, SYGVNS. The CDR3 contains 13 residues. For the CDR3, the DNA is TGTGCCAGCAGTTGGTCAGGGTTCACTGAAGCTTTCTTT. Translating gives CASSWSGFTEAFF. Full variable domain (rest looked up from reference TRBV25-1 and TRBJ1-1): EADIYQTPRYLVIGTGKKITLECSQTMGHDKMYWYQQDPGMELHLIHYSYGVNSTEKGDLSSESTVSRIRTEHFPLTLESARPSHTSQYLCASSWSGFTEAFFGQGTRLTVV.

The chain uses TRBV18 and TRBJ2-7; TRBD1 agrees at 8 bases. J gave up 3 bases and V 4 bases, and 2 bases lay outside the gene matches. Germline CDR1 KGHSH, CDR2 LQKENI. The CDR3 is 13 residues long. The CDR3 here is CASSQGQVYEQYF. The CDR3 DNA follows: TGTGCCAGCTCACAGGGACAGGTCTACGAGCAGTACTTC. Full variable domain (outside the CDR3, taken from reference TRBV18 and TRBJ2-7): NAGVMQNPRHLVRRRGQEARLRCSPMKGHSHVYWYRQLPEEGLKFMVYLQKENIIDESGMPKERFSAEFPKEGPSILRIQQVVRGDSAAYFCASSQGQVYEQYFGPGTRLTVT.

This clone was picked up one time. This chain connects TRBV2 to TRBJ1-2; the D gene is possibly TRBD1 (6 bases). Trimming left V 4 bases short and J 4 bases short, with 16 bases between. The CDR3 totals 15 residues. Germline values: CDR1 SNHLY, CDR2 FYNNEI. CDR3: CASSVLTGTLYGYTF. CDR3 sequence (DNA): TGTGCCAGCAGTGTACTCACCGGGACACTCTATGGCTACACCTTC.

In regard to this clone: The same CDR3 arises from other DNA sequences in this sample as well. The gene calls are TRBV29-1 and TRBJ2-7; D is perhaps TRBD2 (6 bases). The CDR3 runs to 11 residues. CDR1 SQVTM and CDR2 ANQGSEA come from the germline V gene. Trimming took 7 bases from V and 7 from J, leaving 14 bases between them. CDR3 sequence: CSAAREREQYF. CDR3 DNA sequence: TGCAGCGCCGCCCGGGAGAGGGAGCAGTACTTC.

This chain joins TRBV5-1 and TRBJ2-7; 9 positions match TRBD2. The CDR3 length is 15 residues. The V gene's germline CDR1 is SGHRS and CDR2 YFSETQ. J was trimmed by 3 bases and V by 4 bases; bases with no gene match: 8. The CDR3: CASSPEGTSHYEQYF. The CDR3 DNA follows: TGCGCCAGCAGCCCGGAAGGGACTAGCCACTACGAGCAGTACTTC.

Details on this clone: In the same sample, other DNA sequences code for this CDR3. The rearrangement links TRBV5-1 to TRBJ1-2; TRBD1 matches at 9 bases. CDR3 length: 15 residues. The germline V gene encodes CDR1 SGHRS and CDR2 YFSETQ. With V trimmed by 0 bases and J by 2 bases, 2 bases remained unmatched. The CDR3 nucleotides read TGCGCCAGCAGCTTGGCAGGGACAGGGAACTATGGCTACACCTTC. Amino acids: CASSLAGTGNYGYTF.

The chain couples TRBV11-3 to TRBJ2-3, with 7 bases matching TRBD2. This CDR3 is built from 15 residues. After removal of 4 bases from V and 2 bases from J, the junction contained 6 bases not matched to a gene. Germline V gene lookup returns CDR1 SGHNT and CDR2 YENEEA. The CDR3 reads CASSSGRGVTDTQYF. DNA of the CDR3: TGTGCCAGCAGCTCCGGACGGGGGGTCACAGATACGCAGTATTTT.